One and the same sample provided the 12 T cell receptor beta chains below, sequenced in a study of shared clonotypes between healthy human individuals. Naive CD8 cells lacked CD45RO and underwent positive selection for CCR7, leaving out terminally differentiated effector memory CD45RA+ cells. Clones were sequenced by immunoSEQ multiplex PCR, and TCRdb holds only the in-frame ones, with some missing. Of some 2.1 million clones in the sample, approximately 95% were seen once. The sample was naive CD8+ T cells sorted from blood. These receptors originate from a man between 18 and 35 years old in good health.

The genes are TRBV12-5 and TRBJ2-7; D is perhaps TRBD1 or TRBD2 (5 bases each). V was shortened by 1 base and J by 2 bases, with 21 bases between the two germline ends. This CDR3 spans 18 amino acids. CDR1 and CDR2 (germline): LGHNT, FRNRAP. Written as DNA, the CDR3 is TGTGCTAGTGGTTTGGCCCTGACTTTAGAGGGGCCACCCTACGAGCAGTACTTC. This translates into CASGLALTLEGPPYEQYF.

J is TRBJ2-7 and V is TRBV7-2; 9 bases match TRBD1. Germline CDR1 reads SGHTA; CDR2 reads FQGNSA. The CDR3 spans 17 residues. V dropped 1 base and J dropped 3; count of bases not matched to a gene: 10. CDR3 sequence (DNA): TGTGCCAGCAGCTTAGAGGTGTGGACAGGGGATCTCTACGAGCAGTACTTC. It is translated as CASSLEVWTGDLYEQYF.

This clone was picked up one time. The gene calls are TRBV13 and TRBJ2-1, with 9 bases lining up with TRBD2. The CDR3 runs 17 residues. The V gene end was trimmed by 5 bases and the J gene end by 9 bases; junction bases not matched to a gene: 17. Germline V gives CDR1 PRHDT, CDR2 FYEKMQ (reference sequence). In DNA, the CDR3 is TGTGCCAGCAGCAGCGCTAGCGGGGAAGGACGTGTTGGTGAGCAGTTCTTC. It encodes CASSSASGEGRVGEQFF.

The CDR3 loop reads CASALAGSYEQYF. For the CDR3, the DNA is TGTGCCAGCGCCCTCGCGGGGTCTTACGAGCAGTACTTC. The V call is TRBV5-8, the J call TRBJ2-7; TRBD2 is a possible D gene (6 bases). Trimming pared 7 bases from V and 4 bases from J, leaving 15 bases between. This CDR3 comprises 13 residues. Germline V gene sequence: CDR1 SGHTS, CDR2 YDEGEE. Using reference TRBV5-8 and TRBJ2-7 for the parts outside the CDR3, the full variable domain is EAGVTQSPTHLIKTRGQQATLRCSPISGHTSVYWYQQALGLGLQFLLWYDEGEERNRGNFPPRFSGRQFPNYSSELNVNALELEDSALYLCASALAGSYEQYFGPGTRLTVT.

A word on this clone: In the same sample, other DNA sequences code for this CDR3. The rearrangement joins TRBV7-9 to TRBJ2-5; 7 bases are shared with TRBD2. J lost 1 base, V lost 4 bases, and 3 bases had no gene match. In germline, CDR1 is SEHNR, CDR2 FQNEAQ (reference sequence). The CDR3 consists of 14 residues. The chain's CDR3 is CASSWGGSQETQYF. The CDR3 DNA is TGTGCCAGCAGCTGGGGGGGGTCCCAAGAGACCCAGTACTTC.

The rearrangement links TRBV5-8 to TRBJ2-7; no clear D. The CDR3 sequence is 15 residues long. The V gene's germline CDR1 is SGHTS and CDR2 YDEGEE. V gave up 0 bases and J gave up 0 bases, with 10 bases separating them. The chain's CDR3 is CASSLGLSSSYEQYF. CDR3 bases: TGTGCCAGCAGCTTGGGCCTTTCGAGCTCCTACGAGCAGTACTTC.

Turning to this clone: One junction end does not reproduce the germline sequence, and a read error may be involved. The same CDR3 is also encoded by other DNA sequences in this sample. V gene TRBV29-1 combines with J gene TRBJ2-1; D assignment may be TRBD1 or TRBD2 (6 bases each). Germline lookup yields CDR1 SQVTM and CDR2 ANQGSEA. The CDR3 loop spans 14 amino acids. The CDR3 DNA reads as TGCAGCGTAGAAGAGGGGGGCTCCTACAATGAGCAGTTCTTC. Encoded protein: CSVEEGGSYNEQFF.

CDR3 region: CASSQDTEQGNIYEQYF. CDR3 in DNA: TGCGCCAGCAGCCAAGATACAGAACAGGGGAATATCTACGAGCAGTACTTC. The V gene is TRBV4-1, the J gene TRBJ2-7; 7 bases are a match to TRBD1. This CDR3 has 17 residues. The germline V gene has CDR1 MGHRA and CDR2 YSYEKL. Trimming at V came to 0 bases and at J to 3 bases, leaving 11 bases not matched to a gene.

The V and J genes are TRBV10-2 and TRBJ1-1; 7 bases align to TRBD1. Germline lookup yields CDR1 WSHSY and CDR2 SAAADI. The CDR3 runs 13 residues. The ends lost 10 bases at V and 3 bases at J; junction bases unmatched: 8. The CDR3 bases are TGCGCCACCTCGACAGGGTCGGACACTGAAGCTTTCTTT. Its protein is CATSTGSDTEAFF.

The rearrangement links TRBV4-1 to TRBJ2-3, with D maybe TRBD1 (5 bases). The V gene lost 6 bases and the J gene lost 2 bases, with 18 bases spanning the gap. CDR3 size: 16 residues. Looked up from germline, CDR1 is MGHRA and CDR2 is YSYEKL. Here the CDR3 DNA reads TGCGCCAGCAGAGGGTTATGGGGCACTACCACAGATACGCAGTATTTT. Translating it yields CASRGLWGTTTDTQYF.

The V and J genes are TRBV5-4 and TRBJ2-3; D is perhaps TRBD1 or TRBD2 (5 bases each). From germline, CDR1 is SGHNT and CDR2 YYREEE (reference sequence). There are 15 residues in the CDR3. V lost 5 bases and J 6 bases, leaving 19 bases between the germline ends. The CDR3 coding sequence is TGTGCCAGCAGATCCCTTCTGGGGGAGATTGATACGCAGTATTTT. Its translation is CASRSLLGEIDTQYF.

The gene calls are TRBV13 and TRBJ2-1, with D tentatively TRBD1 (6 bases). V was trimmed by 5 bases and J by 8 bases, leaving 16 bases between them. Germline V CDR1 and CDR2: PRHDT, FYEKMQ (reference sequence). The CDR3 has 14 residues. In DNA, the CDR3 is TGTGCCAGCAGCAATAAAGGGGGTAGGGATGAGCAGTTCTTC. It translates to CASSNKGGRDEQFF.